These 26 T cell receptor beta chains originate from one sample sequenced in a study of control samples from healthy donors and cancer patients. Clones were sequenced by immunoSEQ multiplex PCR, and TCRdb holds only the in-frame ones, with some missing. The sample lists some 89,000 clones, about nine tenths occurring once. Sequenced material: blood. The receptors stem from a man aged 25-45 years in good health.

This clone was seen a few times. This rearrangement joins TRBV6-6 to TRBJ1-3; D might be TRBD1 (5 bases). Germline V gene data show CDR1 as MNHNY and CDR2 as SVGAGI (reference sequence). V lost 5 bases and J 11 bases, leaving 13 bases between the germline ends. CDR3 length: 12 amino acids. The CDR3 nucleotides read TGTGCCAGCAGTGACAGCAGGAGGGCCATATATTTT. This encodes CASSDSRRAIYF.

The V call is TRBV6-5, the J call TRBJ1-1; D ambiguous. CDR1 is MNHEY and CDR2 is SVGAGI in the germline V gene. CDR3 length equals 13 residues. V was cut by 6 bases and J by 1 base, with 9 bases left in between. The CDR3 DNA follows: TGTGCCAGCAGAAGAACAGAGAACACTGAAGCTTTCTTT. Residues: CASRRTENTEAFF.

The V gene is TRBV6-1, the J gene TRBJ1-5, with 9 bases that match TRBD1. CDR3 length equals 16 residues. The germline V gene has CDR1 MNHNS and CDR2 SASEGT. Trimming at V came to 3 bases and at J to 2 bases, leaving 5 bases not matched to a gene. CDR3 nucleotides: TGTGCCAGCAGTGACCACAGGGGGCGCGGCAATCAGCCCCAGCATTTT. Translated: CASSDHRGRGNQPQHF.

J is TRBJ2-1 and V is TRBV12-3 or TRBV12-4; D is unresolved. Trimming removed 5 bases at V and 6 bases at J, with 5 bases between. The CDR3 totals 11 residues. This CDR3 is CASSSPNEQFF. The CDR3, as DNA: TGTGCCAGCAGTAGCCCCAATGAGCAGTTCTTC.

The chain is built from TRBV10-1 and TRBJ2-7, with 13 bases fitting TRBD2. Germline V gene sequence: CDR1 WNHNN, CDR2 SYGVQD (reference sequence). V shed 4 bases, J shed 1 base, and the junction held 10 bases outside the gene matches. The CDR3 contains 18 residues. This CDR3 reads CASSVTSGGRVESYEQYV. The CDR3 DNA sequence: TGCGCCAGCAGTGTGACTAGCGGGGGGAGGGTGGAGTCCTACGAGCAGTACGTC.

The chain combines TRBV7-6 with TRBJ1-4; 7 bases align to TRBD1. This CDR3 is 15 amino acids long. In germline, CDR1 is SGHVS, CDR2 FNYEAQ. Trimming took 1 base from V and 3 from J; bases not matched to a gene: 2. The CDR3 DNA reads TGTGCCAGCAGCTTAGTAGGGACAGCTAATGAAAAACTGTTTTTT. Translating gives CASSLVGTANEKLFF.

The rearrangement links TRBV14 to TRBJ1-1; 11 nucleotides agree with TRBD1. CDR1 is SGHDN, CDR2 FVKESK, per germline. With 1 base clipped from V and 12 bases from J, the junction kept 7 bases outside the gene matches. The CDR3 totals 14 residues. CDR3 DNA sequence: TGTGCCAGCAGCCAAGTACAGGGACAGGGGGTTCCTTTCTTT. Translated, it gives CASSQVQGQGVPFF.

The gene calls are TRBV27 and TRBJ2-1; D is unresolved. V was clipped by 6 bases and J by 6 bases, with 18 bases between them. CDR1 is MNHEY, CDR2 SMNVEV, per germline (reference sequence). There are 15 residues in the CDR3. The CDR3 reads CASSPPSWRGNEQFF. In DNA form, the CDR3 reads TGTGCCAGCAGCCCCCCGAGTTGGAGAGGCAATGAGCAGTTCTTC.

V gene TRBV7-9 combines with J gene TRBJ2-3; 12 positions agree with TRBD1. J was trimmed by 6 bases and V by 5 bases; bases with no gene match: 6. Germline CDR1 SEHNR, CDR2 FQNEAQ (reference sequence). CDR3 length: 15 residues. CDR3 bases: TGTGCCAGCAGCCGGGACAGGGGGCAAGGGGATACGCAGTATTTT. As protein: CASSRDRGQGDTQYF.

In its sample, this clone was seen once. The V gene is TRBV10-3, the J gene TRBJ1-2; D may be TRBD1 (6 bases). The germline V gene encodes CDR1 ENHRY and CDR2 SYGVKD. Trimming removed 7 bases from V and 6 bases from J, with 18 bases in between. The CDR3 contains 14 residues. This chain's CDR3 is CAITPTDSRDGYTF. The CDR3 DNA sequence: TGTGCCATCACCCCCACGGACAGCCGGGATGGCTACACCTTC.

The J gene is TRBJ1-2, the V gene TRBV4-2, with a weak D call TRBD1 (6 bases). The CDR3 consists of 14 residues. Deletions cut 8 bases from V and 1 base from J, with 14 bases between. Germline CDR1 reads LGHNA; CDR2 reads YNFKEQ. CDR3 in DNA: TGTGCCAGCGGACCTAAGGGGGTTAACTATGGCTACACCTTC. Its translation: CASGPKGVNYGYTF.

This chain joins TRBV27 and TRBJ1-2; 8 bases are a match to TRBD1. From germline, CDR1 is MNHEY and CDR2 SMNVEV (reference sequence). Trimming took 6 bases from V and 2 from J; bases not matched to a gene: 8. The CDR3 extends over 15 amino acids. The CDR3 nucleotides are TGTGCCAGCAGACCCCGGGGACAGGCAAACTATGGCTACACCTTC. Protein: CASRPRGQANYGYTF.

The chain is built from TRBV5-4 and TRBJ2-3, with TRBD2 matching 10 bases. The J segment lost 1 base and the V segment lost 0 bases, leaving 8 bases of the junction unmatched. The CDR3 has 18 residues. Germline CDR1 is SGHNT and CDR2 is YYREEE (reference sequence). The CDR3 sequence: CASSLGSAGGIRTDTQYF. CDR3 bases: TGTGCCAGCAGCTTGGGCTCAGCGGGGGGGATACGCACAGATACGCAGTATTTT.

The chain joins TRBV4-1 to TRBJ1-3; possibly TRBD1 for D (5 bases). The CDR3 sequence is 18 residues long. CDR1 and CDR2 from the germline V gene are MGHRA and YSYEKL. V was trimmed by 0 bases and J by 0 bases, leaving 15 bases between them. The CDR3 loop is CASSQELRGAASGNTIYF. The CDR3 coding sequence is TGCGCCAGCAGCCAAGAGCTTCGAGGGGCAGCCTCTGGAAACACCATATATTTT.

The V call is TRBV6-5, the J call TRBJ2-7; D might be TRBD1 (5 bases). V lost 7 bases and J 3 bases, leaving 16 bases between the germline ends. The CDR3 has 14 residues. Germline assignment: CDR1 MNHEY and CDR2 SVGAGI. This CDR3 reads CASKVRVTIYEQYF. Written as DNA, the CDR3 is TGTGCCAGCAAAGTCAGGGTCACCATCTACGAGCAGTACTTC.

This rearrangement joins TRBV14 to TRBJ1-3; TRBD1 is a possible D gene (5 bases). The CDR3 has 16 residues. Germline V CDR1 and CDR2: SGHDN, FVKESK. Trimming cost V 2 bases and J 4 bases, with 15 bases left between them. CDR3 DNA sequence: TGTGCCAGCAGCCAACTCGAGGGGAACAGGGGAAACACCATATATTTT. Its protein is CASSQLEGNRGNTIYF. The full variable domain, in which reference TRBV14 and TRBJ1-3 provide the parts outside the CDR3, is EAGVTQFPSHSVIEKGQTVTLRCDPISGHDNLYWYRRVMGKEIKFLLHFVKESKQDESGMPNNRFLAERTGGTYSTLKVQPAELEDSGVYFCASSQLEGNRGNTIYFGEGSWLTVV.

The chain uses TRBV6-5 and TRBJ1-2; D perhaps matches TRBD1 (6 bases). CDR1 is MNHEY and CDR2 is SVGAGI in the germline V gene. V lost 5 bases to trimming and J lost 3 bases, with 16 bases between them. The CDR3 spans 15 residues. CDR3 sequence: CASSPEGGAYYGYTF. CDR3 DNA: TGTGCCAGCAGTCCCGAGGGGGGGGCGTACTATGGCTACACCTTC.

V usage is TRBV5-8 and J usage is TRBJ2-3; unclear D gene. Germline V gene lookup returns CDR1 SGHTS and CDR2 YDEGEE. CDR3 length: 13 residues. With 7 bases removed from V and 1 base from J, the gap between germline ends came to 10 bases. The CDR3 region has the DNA TGTGCCAGCGGGCTTAGGGGCACAGATACGCAGTATTTT. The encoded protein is CASGLRGTDTQYF.

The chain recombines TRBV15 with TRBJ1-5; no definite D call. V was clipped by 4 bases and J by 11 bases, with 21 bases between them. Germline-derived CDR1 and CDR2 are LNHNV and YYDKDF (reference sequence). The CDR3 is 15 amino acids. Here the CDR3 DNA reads TGTGCCACCAGCATCGAAAGGTCATCCACCTTGGCCCAGCATTTT. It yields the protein CATSIERSSTLAQHF.

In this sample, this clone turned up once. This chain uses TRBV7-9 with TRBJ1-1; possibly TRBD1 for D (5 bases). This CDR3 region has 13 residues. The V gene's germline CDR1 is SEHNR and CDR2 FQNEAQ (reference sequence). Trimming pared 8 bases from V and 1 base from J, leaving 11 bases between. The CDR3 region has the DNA TGTGCCAGCCTCGACAGACCGAACACTGAAGCTTTCTTT. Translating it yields CASLDRPNTEAFF.

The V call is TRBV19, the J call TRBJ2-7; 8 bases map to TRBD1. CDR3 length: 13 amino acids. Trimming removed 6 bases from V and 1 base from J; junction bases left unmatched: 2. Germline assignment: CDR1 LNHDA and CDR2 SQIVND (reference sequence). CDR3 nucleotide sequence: TGTGCCAGTAGGGACAGGGCTTCCTACGAGCAGTACTTC. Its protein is CASRDRASYEQYF. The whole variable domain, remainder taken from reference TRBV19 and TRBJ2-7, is DGGITQSPKYLFRKEGQNVTLSCEQNLNHDAMYWYRQDPGQGLRLIYYSQIVNDFQKGDIAEGYSVSREKKESFPLTVTSAQKNPTAFYLCASRDRASYEQYFGPGTRLTVT.

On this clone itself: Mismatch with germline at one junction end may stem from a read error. CDR3: CASNEGGSHQPQHF. The CDR3 DNA reads TGTGCCAGCAATGAGGGGGGTAGCCATCAGCCCCAGCATTTT. The chain uses TRBV28 and TRBJ1-5; maybe TRBD1 (6 bases). There are 14 residues in the CDR3. Germline CDR1 reads MDHEN; CDR2 reads SYDVKM.

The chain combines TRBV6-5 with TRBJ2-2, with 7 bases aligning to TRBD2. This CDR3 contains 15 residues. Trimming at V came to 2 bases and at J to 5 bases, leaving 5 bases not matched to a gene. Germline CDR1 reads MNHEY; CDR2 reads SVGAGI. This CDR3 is CASSYGGVSTGELFF. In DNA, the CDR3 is TGTGCCAGCAGTTACGGGGGGGTATCAACCGGGGAGCTGTTTTTT.

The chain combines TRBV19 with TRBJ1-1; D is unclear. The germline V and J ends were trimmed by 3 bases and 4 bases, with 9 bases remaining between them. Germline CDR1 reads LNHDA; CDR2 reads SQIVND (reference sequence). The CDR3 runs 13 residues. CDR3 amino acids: CASSIQAGTEAFF. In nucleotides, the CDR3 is TGTGCCAGTAGTATCCAGGCCGGCACTGAAGCTTTCTTT.

The CDR3 sequence: CASSSGQGAFNEQFF. The CDR3, as DNA: TGTGCCAGCAGCTCCGGACAGGGGGCATTCAATGAGCAGTTCTTC. The chain has TRBV7-3 and TRBJ2-1, with 11 bases aligning to TRBD1. V gave up 4 bases and J gave up 6 bases; unmatched junction bases: 5. This CDR3 is built from 15 residues. Germline V CDR1 and CDR2: SGHTA, FQGTGA.

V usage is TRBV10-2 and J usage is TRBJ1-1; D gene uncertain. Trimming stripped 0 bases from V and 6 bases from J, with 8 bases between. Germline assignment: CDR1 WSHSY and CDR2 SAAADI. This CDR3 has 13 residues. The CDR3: CASSESARSEAFF. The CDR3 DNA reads TGCGCCAGCAGTGAGTCGGCCCGGTCTGAAGCTTTCTTT.